This T cell receptor beta chain was profiled in a study of cytomegalovirus exposure and HLA in healthy donors. Produced via immunoSEQ multiplex PCR; TCRdb's table is partial and in-frame only. The sample contains about 68,000 clones, roughly nine tenths of which appear only once. Trimming left V 7 bases short and J 5 bases short, with 11 bases between. The CDR3 runs 12 residues. Germline V gene lookup returns CDR1 SNHLY and CDR2 FYNNEI. The receptor was derived from a man between 18 and 35 years old in good health and CMV-seronegative. The chain links TRBV2 to TRBJ2-5; D gene unclear. The source material was PBMCs. The CDR3 sequence is CASKSEVETQYF. The CDR3 bases are TGTGCCAGCAAAAGCGAGGTGGAGACCCAGTACTTC.